This paragraph reports one T cell receptor beta chain. This sample was included in a study of graft-versus-host responses after intestinal transplantation. Study-level results: Marrow from the recipient contained GvH clones, some of which had appeared first in ileum or blood.

Per germline, CDR1 SGHVS and CDR2 FNYEAQ. CDR3 length equals 12 residues. V was shortened by 4 bases and J by 6 bases, with 10 bases between the two germline ends. Some clones are missing from TCRdb's copy, which holds only in-frame ones; the method was immunoSEQ multiplex PCR. The sample has some 13,000 clones; about two fifths are singletons. Responders (around 200,000, CFSE-labeled) were co-plated with around 200,000 irradiated, violet-dye-labeled stimulators. This specimen consisted of alloreactive CD8+ T cells from a mixed lymphocyte reaction culture, obtained before intestinal transplant. Described subset: CFSE-low proliferating T cells sorted from approximately six-day pre-transplant mixed lymphocyte reaction (GvH or HvG direction). The chain couples TRBV7-6 to TRBJ2-7; the D gene is possibly TRBD1 (5 bases). The sequence was obtained from a human patient who received an intestinal transplant. CDR3 bases: TGTGCCAGCAGCTCTACAGGTGGCGAGCAGTACTTC. It codes for CASSSTGGEQYF.